The present entry profiles one T cell receptor beta chain with its context. Its antigen is unknown. The source of the sample is a study of cytomegalovirus exposure and HLA in healthy donors. Overall study results and limits: A further, later analysis showed that HLA-associated TCR beta chains (compared with equally common others) were more clonally expanded. Donor immune exposure was known only as CMV serostatus. Researchers reportedly found TCR beta sequences accurately predicted most subjects' HLA-A and HLA-B alleles.

There are 14 residues in the CDR3. The germline V gene encodes CDR1 MNHEY and CDR2 SVGAGI. The V gene end was trimmed by 6 bases and the J gene end by 7 bases; junction bases not matched to a gene: 3. The study ran its PCR with 60 Vbeta and 13 Jbeta primers. Clones were read by immunoSEQ multiplex PCR, and TCRdb kept only the in-frame ones, dropping some. The data show 100,000 to 150,000 clones, around 77% seen once. The chain joins TRBV6-5 to TRBJ1-4; 12 bases map to TRBD1. The specimen sequenced was PBMCs. This TCR derives from a male donor in good health and CMV-seropositive. CDR3 amino acids: CASRTGQGAEKLFF. The CDR3 DNA reads as TGTGCCAGCAGGACGGGACAGGGGGCTGAAAAACTGTTTTTT.